The present T cell receptor beta chain was sequenced within a study of shared clonotypes between healthy human individuals. General study points: Only a few donors were included, so the genetic and exposure-history diversity represented was limited. Estimated richness was generally greater in naive than memory subsets.

CDR1 MDHEN and CDR2 SYDVKM come from the germline V gene. The CDR3 length is 14 residues. V dropped 11 bases and J dropped 3 bases, with 20 bases sitting between them. Measured with immunoSEQ multiplex PCR; TCRdb has only the in-frame clones, and not every one. Here the sample spans 2 million to 2.5 million clones, just under 95% being singletons. This clone turned up a few times. Its antigen is currently unknown. Sequenced: naive CD4+ T cells from PBMCs. The subset is: CD45RA+ positively selected. The sequence derives from a man younger than 35 in good health. Some clones in this sample may be carry-over from other donors' samples. This rearrangement joins TRBV28 to TRBJ2-7; D might be TRBD1 (6 bases). CDR3 DNA sequence: TGTGCCGCAAATCCTGGGGGCAGTCTCTACGAGCAGTACTTC. Its translation: CAANPGGSLYEQYF.